This T cell receptor beta chain was sequenced during a study of long-term antiretroviral therapy in people with HIV. Study overall: The study's earliest collections predate the 2015 immediate-ART recommendation by about a decade.

Germline values: CDR1 MNHNS, CDR2 SASEGT. The CDR3 sequence is 14 residues long. V shed 5 bases and J shed 1 base, with 9 bases lying between them. The run of the v3.0 immunoSEQ assay was at survey level. Clones were sequenced by immunoSEQ multiplex PCR, and TCRdb holds only the in-frame ones, with some missing. The sample lists 30,000 to 40,000 clones; 65% to 80% were seen once. This clone was detected only a few times. Its antigen is unknown. Study-level results: Clones that expanded before ART (that is, prior to treatment) dominated the repertoire at all time points. HIV repertoires showed narrower CDR3 length ranges than controls. No data were available on ART adherence, viral resistance or therapy changes.

J is TRBJ1-5 and V is TRBV6-1, with D possibly matching TRBD1 (6 bases). The receptor's source is a woman between 50 and 59 years old with HIV. The sequences come from unsorted PBMCs, collected 3.1 years after starting antiretroviral therapy. Here the CDR3 DNA reads TGTGCCAGCAGTAGAGACAGGAGCAATCAGCCCCAGCATTTT. Protein sequence: CASSRDRSNQPQHF.